Listed below are T cell receptor beta chains from one sample, sequenced in a study of blood T cell repertoires in COVID-19. Libraries were prepared by immunoSEQ multiplex PCR; TCRdb keeps only in-frame clonotypes and omits some of them. The sample has some 260,000 clones; approximately 90% are singletons. The sample consisted of peripheral blood. The receptor source for this set is a man between 18 and 35 years old with active or convalescent COVID-19. The CDR3 runs from the conserved cysteine through the conserved F or W. The D gene is left open where the match is weak. The size entry is marked missing in some rows and otherwise reads once, few, many or a size class.

d_gene	v_gene	j_gene	abundance	len	CDR3aa	CDR3nt
NA	TRBV6-5	TRBJ2-1	NA	15	CASSPTVSSYNEQFF	TGTGCCAGCAGCCCGACAGTGAGCTCCTACAATGAGCAGTTCTTC
NA	TRBV19	TRBJ2-3	NA	13	CASSRTDTDTQYF	TGTGCCAGTAGTCGGACAGACACAGATACGCAGTATTTT
TRBD2	TRBV7-2	TRBJ2-1	once	16	CASSLLLAGAYNEQFF	TGTGCCAGCAGCTTACTCCTAGCGGGGGCGTACAATGAGCAGTTCTTC
NA	TRBV6-2/TRBV6-3	TRBJ1-5	few	13	CASSQQVNQPQHF	TGTGCCAGCAGTCAACAGGTTAATCAGCCCCAGCATTTT
TRBD2	TRBV11-2	TRBJ2-1	NA	16	CASSLGLAGGHNEQFF	TGTGCCAGCAGCCTGGGACTAGCGGGGGGCCACAATGAGCAGTTCTTC
NA	TRBV19	TRBJ1-5	NA	16	CASSIDLSGRNQPQHF	TGTGCCAGTAGTATAGATCTATCGGGGAGAAATCAGCCCCAGCATTTT
NA	TRBV27	TRBJ1-4	NA	14	CASSRYRVDEKLFF	TGTGCCAGCAGTCGGTACAGGGTCGATGAAAAACTGTTTTTT
NA	TRBV19	TRBJ1-2	NA	14	CASTFREGVNGYTF	TGTGCCAGTACCTTTAGGGAGGGGGTAAATGGCTACACCTTC
NA	TRBV10-3	TRBJ2-7	NA	11	CAISGAHEQYF	TGTGCCATCAGTGGGGCCCACGAGCAGTACTTC
TRBD2	TRBV11-2	TRBJ2-1	NA	19	CASSAIRTSGRAPRNEQFF	TGTGCCAGCAGCGCCATCCGGACTAGCGGGAGGGCCCCCCGCAATGAGCAGTTCTTC
TRBD1	TRBV5-1	TRBJ1-1	NA	16	CASRLTGGNMNTEAFF	TGCGCCAGCAGGCTTACAGGGGGCAACATGAACACTGAAGCTTTCTTT
NA	TRBV19	TRBJ1-6	NA	14	CASSGRTLNSPLHF	TGTGCCAGTAGTGGCCGGACTTTAAATTCACCCCTCCACTTT
TRBD2	TRBV20-1	TRBJ2-1	NA	15	CSASPTSGDLNEQFF	TGCAGTGCTAGTCCGACTAGCGGGGACCTCAATGAGCAGTTCTTC
TRBD1	TRBV13	TRBJ1-2	NA	15	CASRLTGGANYGYTF	TGTGCCAGCAGACTCACAGGGGGAGCTAACTATGGCTACACCTTC
NA	TRBV7-8	TRBJ2-1	NA	12	CASSFLVNEQFF	TGTGCCAGCAGCTTTCTTGTCAATGAGCAGTTCTTC
TRBD1	TRBV10-2	TRBJ2-2	NA	16	CASSGWDRVDTGELFF	TGCGCCAGCAGTGGTTGGGACAGGGTCGACACCGGGGAGCTGTTTTTT
NA	TRBV11-2	TRBJ2-3	once	14	CASSWRKPTDTQYF	TGTGCCAGCAGCTGGAGAAAACCAACAGATACGCAGTATTTT
TRBD1	TRBV28	TRBJ1-1	NA	12	CASSRDRVGTFF	TGTGCCAGCAGCCGGGACAGGGTAGGAACTTTCTTT
TRBD1	TRBV4-3	TRBJ1-1	NA	16	CASSQVATGVNTEAFF	TGCGCCAGCAGCCAAGTCGCAACAGGGGTGAACACTGAAGCTTTCTTT
TRBD1	TRBV6-6	TRBJ1-1	NA	13	CAMQDRENTEAFF	TGTGCCATGCAGGACAGGGAGAACACTGAAGCTTTCTTT
TRBD1	TRBV18	TRBJ1-2	NA	16	CASSPPDVQGVYGYTF	TGTGCCAGCTCACCACCGGATGTCCAGGGGGTCTATGGCTACACCTTC
TRBD1	TRBV2	TRBJ1-4	NA	12	CASRQGAEKLFF	TGTGCCAGCAGACAGGGGGCCGAAAAACTGTTTTTT
TRBD1	TRBV9	TRBJ1-4	NA	15	CASSVTGGINEKLFF	TGTGCCAGCAGCGTAACAGGGGGAATTAATGAAAAACTGTTTTTT
TRBD1	TRBV7-9	TRBJ1-2	NA	14	CASSSLTGLNGYTF	TGTGCCAGCAGCTCGCTGACAGGGTTAAATGGCTACACCTTC
NA	TRBV14	TRBJ1-5	NA	16	CASSQEGGTCNQPQHF	TGTGCCAGCAGCCAAGAGGGGGGGACGTGCAATCAGCCCCAGCATTTT
TRBD1	TRBV2	TRBJ1-1	NA	14	CASTTDRGRPEAFF	TGTGCCAGCACCACGGACAGGGGGCGCCCTGAAGCTTTCTTT
TRBD2	TRBV11-3	TRBJ2-5	NA	15	CASSLGGRAEETQYF	TGTGCCAGCAGCTTAGGCGGGAGGGCCGAAGAGACCCAGTACTTC
TRBD1	TRBV13	TRBJ2-7	NA	16	CASSFRQGLSSYEQYF	TGTGCCAGCAGCTTCCGACAGGGGTTAAGCTCCTACGAGCAGTACTTC
NA	TRBV15	TRBJ2-7	NA	13	CATSRGVSYEQYF	TGTGCCACCAGCAGGGGAGTCTCCTACGAGCAGTACTTC
NA	TRBV12-3/TRBV12-4	TRBJ2-7	NA	12	CASSLGRAEQYF	TGTGCCAGCAGTTTAGGGAGGGCCGAGCAGTACTTC
TRBD1	TRBV7-3	TRBJ2-1	once	14	CASSLLGGDGEQFF	TGTGCCAGCAGCTTATTAGGGGGCGATGGTGAGCAGTTCTTC
TRBD1	TRBV11-2	TRBJ1-2	few	18	CASSRLRSTGNSNYGYTF	TGTGCCAGCAGCCGCCTGCGATCGACAGGGAACTCTAACTATGGCTACACCTTC
TRBD2	TRBV15	TRBJ2-3	NA	16	CATSRVPSGPTDTQYF	TGTGCCACCAGCAGAGTTCCTAGCGGACCCACAGATACGCAGTATTTT
NA	TRBV9	TRBJ1-6	NA	14	CASSVDVENSPLHF	TGTGCCAGCAGCGTAGACGTGGAGAATTCACCCCTCCACTTT
NA	TRBV27	TRBJ1-1	NA	13	CASSLREWTEAFF	TGTGCCAGCAGTTTAAGGGAGTGGACTGAAGCTTTCTTT
NA	TRBV9	TRBJ1-2	NA	13	CASSVEAHYGYTF	TGTGCCAGCAGCGTAGAAGCACACTATGGCTACACCTTC
NA	TRBV7-9	TRBJ1-3	NA	12	CASSVGRNTIYF	TGTGCCAGCAGCGTAGGGCGAAACACCATATATTTT